This T cell receptor beta chain stems from a study of cytomegalovirus exposure and HLA in healthy donors. Looking at the study overall: There were approximately 400 genotyped donors. Of these, 81% fell in the genetic ancestry cluster associated with self-reported Caucasian donors.

Study results and caveats: Three chains linked to CMV were shown in vitro to be specific for CMV antigens. Earlier analysis yielded a pattern in which most TCR beta V segments were productive about 90% or about 30% of the time. The authors later found most CMV-associated TCR beta chains appeared HLA-restricted.

The CDR3 has 15 amino acids. In germline, CDR1 is SGHRS, CDR2 YFSETQ. The J segment lost 5 bases and the V segment lost 3 bases, leaving 8 bases of the junction unmatched. To note about this clone: Its antigen is undetermined.

60 Vbeta and 13 Jbeta primers were used in PCR. Only in-frame clones appear in the TCRdb table, and some are missing; sequencing was by immunoSEQ multiplex PCR. The table has under 200,000 clones, approximately 85% seen once; the top ten hold around a tenth. Sequenced input: PBMCs. This TCR was recovered from a man aged 18 to 35 in good health and CMV-seropositive. The chain carries TRBV5-1 and TRBJ1-1, with 9 bases identical to TRBD1. CDR3 in DNA: TGCGCCAGCAGCTGGGGGACAGGGATGAGAACTGAAGCTTTCTTT. It is translated as CASSWGTGMRTEAFF.